This passage covers 9 T cell receptor beta chains from one sample sequenced in a study of T-cell memory formation after mild COVID-19. TCRdb reanalysed the 5' RACE reads using MiXCR and keeps one entry per CDR3 protein. Of about 350,000 distinct CDR3 sequences listed, approximately 14% were seen once; the top ten hold about a fifth. The material sequenced was PBMCs or a T cell subset sorted from them (not recorded which). These receptors originate from a man younger than 30 who had mild COVID-19 (a few samples of this study predate the infection). Cell type and time point are not known.

The J gene is TRBJ2-7, the V gene TRBV25-1; D possibly corresponds to TRBD1 (5 bases). Trimming pared 5 bases from V and 4 bases from J, leaving 12 bases between. Germline assignment: CDR1 MGHDK and CDR2 SYGVNS. There are 13 residues in the CDR3. The DNA of the CDR3 is TGTGCCAGCAGTTACCAGGGCCCTTACGAGCAGTACTTC. Its protein is CASSYQGPYEQYF.

This sequence joins TRBV7-8 and TRBJ2-7; D is ambiguous. Trimming took 2 bases from V and 2 from J, leaving 7 bases between them. The length of the CDR3 is 13 residues. The V gene's germline CDR1 is SGHVS and CDR2 FQNEAQ. The DNA of the CDR3 is TGTGCCAGCAGCTTAAGTCCTCCCTACGAGCAGTACTTC. Its translation is CASSLSPPYEQYF.

The rearrangement uses TRBV12-3 or TRBV12-4 and TRBJ2-7; D not resolved. The CDR3 spans 12 residues. Trimming shortened V by 6 bases and J by 0 bases, and 6 bases separated the two germline ends. CDR3 nucleotides: TGTGCCAGCAGCTCCCACTCCTACGAGCAGTACTTC. This encodes CASSSHSYEQYF.

This clonotype came up a few times. The chain carries TRBV4-3 and TRBJ1-1; D may be TRBD1 (6 bases). This CDR3 region has 15 residues. V gave up 0 bases and J gave up 4 bases, with 12 bases separating them. CDR1 and CDR2 (germline): LGHNA, YSLEER. This chain's CDR3 is CASSQDRRGGTEAFF. The CDR3, as DNA: TGCGCCAGCAGCCAAGATCGACGAGGGGGCACTGAAGCTTTCTTT.

The chain couples TRBV10-3 to TRBJ1-6, with D uncertain. The CDR3 runs 14 residues. V was trimmed by 2 bases and J by 7 bases, leaving 9 bases between them. Germline CDR1 ENHRY, CDR2 SYGVKD. This CDR3 is CAISEPTRNSPLHF. In DNA, the CDR3 is TGTGCCATCAGTGAGCCCACACGAAATTCACCCCTCCACTTT.

This clonotype has a count of ten or more. The chain carries TRBV7-9 and TRBJ2-2; TRBD1 or TRBD2 may be the D gene (5 bases each). The germline V and J ends were trimmed by 5 bases and 6 bases, with 13 bases remaining between them. CDR1 SEHNR and CDR2 FQNEAQ come from the germline V gene (reference sequence). This CDR3 has 14 amino acids. The CDR3 coding sequence is TGTGCCAGCAGCCCCGGGACCTCGGCCGGGGAGCTGTTTTTT. The encoded protein is CASSPGTSAGELFF.

In its sample, this clonotype was seen a few times. This chain uses TRBV29-1 with TRBJ1-2; the match to TRBD1 covers 7 bases. The CDR3 consists of 13 residues. Looked up from germline, CDR1 is SQVTM and CDR2 is ANQGSEA. With 3 bases clipped from V and 8 bases from J, the junction kept 9 bases outside the gene matches. The CDR3 DNA is TGCAGCGTTGACCCGAGACAGGGTGGGGGCTACACCTTC. The encoded protein is CSVDPRQGGGYTF.

This chain joins TRBV20-1 and TRBJ2-3; possibly TRBD2 for D (5 bases). From germline, CDR1 is DFQATT and CDR2 SNEGSKA (reference sequence). Trimming took 6 bases from V and 0 from J, leaving 13 bases between them. The CDR3 totals 14 residues. In DNA, the CDR3 is TGCAGTGCCAGGACTGTTACTAGCACAGATACGCAGTATTTT. Translated: CSARTVTSTDTQYF.

The CDR3 sequence is CASSYTGISYEQYF. For the CDR3, the DNA is TGTGCCAGCAGTTATACAGGGATCTCCTACGAGCAGTACTTC. The V gene is TRBV6-5, the J gene TRBJ2-7; weak D call: TRBD1 (6 bases). Per the germline V gene, CDR1 is MNHEY and CDR2 is SVGAGI. V was pared by 3 bases and J by 0 bases, with 9 bases between. This CDR3 is built from 14 residues.